These 29 T cell receptor beta chains were all obtained from the same sample, sequenced in a study of tumor and adjacent non-tumor tissue in lung cancer. The template was RNA from unsorted bulk tissue. This non-tumor lung sample came from over 3 cm beyond the tumor edge. TCRbeta libraries were built with three rounds of nested PCR, modified from ARM-PCR. TCRdb redid the calling of the multiplex PCR reads with MiXCR, one entry per CDR3 protein. The sample lists about 110,000 distinct CDR3 sequences, about 63% occurring once. The source material was distant non-tumor lung tissue. These receptors were obtained from a man aged 55 to 69 with non-small cell lung cancer.

With regard to this clonotype: Relative to the germline gene, one junction end is altered; a read error may explain this. The chain recombines TRBV6-5 with TRBJ1-5; 10 nucleotides align to TRBD1. The germline gives CDR1 MNHEY, CDR2 SVGAGI. This CDR3 comprises 15 residues. CDR3 bases: TGTGCCAGTAGAAGGGACAGGGGCACTAATCGGCCCCAGCATTTT. Amino acid sequence: CASRRDRGTNRPQHF.

About this clonotype itself: The CDR3 does not close with the conserved phenylalanine or tryptophan, likely indicating a read error. The limits of the CDR3 on the DNA are not certain, so only TCRdb's listed CDR3 is given. CDR3 protein: CSEGSGYP. This chain links TRBV29-1 with TRBJ2-5. From germline, CDR1 is SQVTM and CDR2 ANQGSEA. The CDR3 has 8 amino acids, counting both end residues.

With respect to this clonotype: With a much larger clone just one base away, this may be a read error. The genes are TRBV5-6 and TRBJ2-1; perhaps TRBD2 as D (5 bases). The CDR3 has 15 amino acids. V was clipped by 1 base and J by 8 bases, with 16 bases between them. The germline V gene has CDR1 SGHDT and CDR2 YYEEEE. The CDR3 DNA sequence: TGTGCCAGCAGCTTGCCCCCAGGACTTGGTGATGAGCAGTTCTTC. Its protein is CASSLPPGLGDEQFF.

Comments on this clonotype: The germline gene is not matched at one end of the junction; a read error may be the cause. The rearrangement links TRBV12-3 or TRBV12-4 to TRBJ2-1; no clear D. The CDR3 totals 13 residues. The CDR3 protein is CVSRSDFYNEQSF. The CDR3 DNA reads as TGTGTCAGCAGAAGTGATTTTTACAATGAGCAGTCCTTC.

As to this clonotype: At one end the junction does not follow the germline gene, possibly because of a read error. The rearrangement uses TRBV11-2 and TRBJ2-3; the D gene is possibly TRBD2 (5 bases). The CDR3 totals 19 residues. Germline assignment: CDR1 SGHAT and CDR2 FQNNGV. CDR3 nucleotide sequence: TGTGCCAGCAGCTCGGAGCAGGCAACTAGTTGGGCGGGCACTGATACGCAGTATTTT. It specifies CASSSEQATSWAGTDTQYF. Full variable domain (remainder filled in from reference TRBV11-2 and TRBJ2-3): EAGVAQSPRYKIIEKRQSVAFWCNPISGHATLYWYQQILGQGPKLLIQFQNNGVVDDSQLPKDRFSAERLKGVDSTLKIQPAKLEDSAVYLCASSSEQATSWAGTDTQYFGPGTRLTVL.

Comment on this clonotype: A much larger clone differs from this one at a single base, so this may be a read error. The chain links TRBV20-1 to TRBJ1-5; D remains unclear. The CDR3 length is 12 residues. CDR1 DFQATT and CDR2 SNEGSKA come from the germline V gene (reference sequence). The V and J ends lost 3 bases and 3 bases respectively, with 6 bases between them. The CDR3 protein is CSARAVNQPQHF. As DNA, the CDR3 is TGCAGTGCTAGGGCGGTCAATCAGCCCCAGCATTTT.

The table lists this clonotype with many counts. The rearrangement uses TRBV6-5 and TRBJ2-7; unclear D gene. Trimming took 4 bases from V and 4 from J, leaving 11 bases between them. The germline V gene has CDR1 MNHEY and CDR2 SVGAGI. CDR3 length equals 13 residues. CDR3 amino acids: CASSLNVDYEQYF. CDR3 DNA sequence: TGTGCCAGCAGTTTGAACGTAGATTACGAGCAGTACTTC.

This clonotype has a count of ten or more. The chain couples TRBV4-1 to TRBJ2-1; perhaps TRBD2 as D (5 bases). There are 16 residues in the CDR3. V was shortened by 4 bases and J by 2 bases, with 15 bases between the two germline ends. CDR1 and CDR2 from the germline V gene are MGHRA and YSYEKL. The CDR3 region is CASSPEGSGAYNEQFF. The DNA of the CDR3 is TGCGCCAGCAGCCCCGAAGGGAGCGGAGCCTACAATGAGCAGTTCTTC.

Remarks on this clonotype: A much larger clone differs from this one at a single base, so this may be a read error. The chain couples TRBV6-2 or TRBV6-3 to TRBJ2-1; no clear D. With 2 bases removed from V and 0 bases from J, the gap between germline ends came to 14 bases. Germline CDR1 is MNHEY and CDR2 is SVGEGT. This CDR3 spans 17 amino acids. The CDR3 loop is CASSYILGVPSYNEQFF. Written as DNA, the CDR3 is TGTGCCAGCAGTTACATCCTTGGCGTGCCCTCCTACAATGAGCAGTTCTTC.

This clonotype has just one count. The chain employs TRBV29-1 and TRBJ2-1; D is possibly TRBD1 (5 bases). The germline gives CDR1 SQVTM, CDR2 ANQGSEA. This CDR3 region has 13 residues. The germline V and J ends were trimmed by 3 bases and 12 bases, with 18 bases remaining between them. CDR3 sequence reads: CSVEPQVPGVQFF. CDR3 in DNA: TGCAGCGTTGAGCCACAGGTTCCCGGTGTGCAGTTCTTC.

On this clonotype: A much larger clone lies a single base off, so this may be a read error. The chain employs TRBV28 and TRBJ2-5; D possibly matches TRBD1 or TRBD2 (5 bases each). Germline V gives CDR1 MDHEN, CDR2 SYDVKM. CDR3 length equals 12 residues. DNA of the CDR3: TGTACCACGGGAAAGGGGTCCGAGACCCAGTACTTC. It encodes CTTGKGSETQYF.

Only one count was recorded for this clonotype. This sequence joins TRBV6-5 and TRBJ2-3; TRBD2 might be the D (5 bases). This CDR3 is built from 13 residues. The V gene lost 5 bases and the J gene lost 13 bases, with 19 bases spanning the gap. Germline V gene sequence: CDR1 MNHEY, CDR2 SVGAGI. The CDR3 is CASSEHSERFEYF. The CDR3 nucleotides are TGTGCCAGCAGTGAACACTCGGAGCGGTTCGAGTATTTT.

The rearrangement links TRBV7-9 to TRBJ2-7; 7 positions match TRBD1. The germline V gene encodes CDR1 SEHNR and CDR2 FQNEAQ (reference sequence). The CDR3 is 14 amino acids. V lost 5 bases, J lost 2 bases, and 6 bases stayed unmatched. The CDR3 is CASSVGQTTYEQYF. The CDR3 DNA sequence: TGTGCCAGCAGCGTGGGACAGACAACCTACGAGCAGTACTTC.

This clonotype was picked up a small number of times. A much larger clone differs from this one at a single base, so this may be a read error. This chain uses TRBV6-1 with TRBJ1-1, with unresolved D. V lost 6 bases to trimming and J lost 7 bases, with 18 bases between them. Per the germline V gene, CDR1 is MNHNS and CDR2 is SASEGT. This CDR3 has 14 residues. The chain's CDR3 is CASSLVEVSVEAFF. The CDR3, as DNA: TGTGCCAGCAGCCTGGTTGAAGTGAGTGTTGAAGCTTTCTTT.

This clonotype was seen at least ten times. This chain joins TRBV12-3 or TRBV12-4 and TRBJ1-3; D is unresolved. The V and J ends lost 2 bases and 5 bases respectively, with 10 bases between them. The CDR3 covers 14 residues. For the CDR3, the DNA is TGTGCCAGCAGTTTATTAGGTTTTAGAAACACCATATATTTT. Protein: CASSLLGFRNTIYF.

The chain links TRBV29-1 to TRBJ2-1, with a possible D match to TRBD1 (6 bases). V was pared by 7 bases and J by 9 bases, with 28 bases between. This CDR3 comprises 16 residues. The germline V gene has CDR1 SQVTM and CDR2 ANQGSEA. The CDR3 here is CSASEATQGGTGEQFF. The CDR3 coding sequence is TGCAGCGCTAGTGAGGCCACACAGGGTGGCACGGGTGAGCAGTTCTTC.

Concerning this clonotype itself: A much more abundant neighbour one base away suggests this may be a read error. In DNA form, the CDR3 reads TGCAGTGCTAGACGAGCGGGAGTGGTATACAATGAGCAGTTCTTC. Its translation is CSARRAGVVYNEQFF. This chain uses TRBV20-1 with TRBJ2-1; 8 bases align to TRBD2. CDR3 length: 15 amino acids. The V gene end was trimmed by 2 bases and the J gene end by 4 bases; junction bases not matched to a gene: 7. Germline loops: CDR1 DFQATT, CDR2 SNEGSKA (reference sequence).

This clonotype was detected many times. The chain combines TRBV12-3 or TRBV12-4 with TRBJ1-6; 8 bases agree with TRBD1. J lost 8 bases, V lost 8 bases, and 5 bases had no gene match. The CDR3 loop spans 13 amino acids. Here the CDR3 DNA reads TGTGCCAGCCAGACAGGGGTCCATTCACCCCTCCACTTT. It specifies CASQTGVHSPLHF.

As for this clonotype: The conserved phenylalanine or tryptophan normally closing the CDR3 is absent here, so this likely arose from a read error. CDR3 DNA: TGTGCCAGTAGCTCCGGCCCCTCCGGCGCAGATACGCAGTATTTA. It codes for CASSSGPSGADTQYL. V usage is TRBV5-4 and J usage is TRBJ2-3; D is ambiguous. Germline CDR1 is SGHNT and CDR2 is YYREEE (reference sequence). This CDR3 is 15 amino acids long.

The rearrangement links TRBV12-3 or TRBV12-4 to TRBJ2-3; 9 bases match TRBD2. There are 13 residues in the CDR3. This CDR3 reads CTISLGTSDTQYF. DNA of the CDR3: TGTACCATCAGTTTAGGGACTAGCGATACGCAGTATTTT.

The table lists this clonotype with many counts. In DNA form, the CDR3 reads TGTGCCAGCAGCGCTACAGGGGGCTTAAGCACAGATACGCAGTATTTT. It specifies CASSATGGLSTDTQYF. The chain is built from TRBV6-1 and TRBJ2-3, with 9 bases that match TRBD1. CDR3 length: 16 residues. Germline V gives CDR1 MNHNS, CDR2 SASEGT. V lost 6 bases to trimming and J lost 0 bases; unmatched junction nucleotides: 7.

In this sample, this clonotype turned up once. A much larger clonotype is one base distant, so this may be a read error. The gene calls are TRBV20-1 and TRBJ2-1, with 8 bases fitting TRBD1. V lost 7 bases, J lost 2 bases, and 7 bases stayed unmatched. The CDR3 is 14 amino acids. Per germline, CDR1 DFQATT and CDR2 SNEGSKA (reference sequence). The CDR3 spells CSVTRQGPYNEQFF. Here the CDR3 DNA reads TGCAGTGTTACAAGACAGGGGCCCTACAATGAGCAGTTCTTC.

This clonotype was recorded at least ten times. V is TRBV5-6 and J is TRBJ2-1; D remains unclear. Trimming removed 0 bases from V and 8 bases from J, with 9 bases in between. The CDR3 covers 13 residues. Germline lookup yields CDR1 SGHDT and CDR2 YYEEEE. The CDR3 coding sequence is TGTGCCAGCAGCTTGGGGAGCAGTTATGAGCAGTTCTTC. Translating it yields CASSLGSSYEQFF.

As to this clonotype: A read error may produce the germline difference seen at one junction end. The V gene is TRBV5-4, the J gene TRBJ1-4; no firm D call. CDR1 is SGHNT, CDR2 YYREEE, per germline (reference sequence). CDR3 length: 13 amino acids. The CDR3 bases are TGTGCCACTTCAGACGCAACTAAAGAAAAACTGTTTTTT. Translated, it gives CATSDATKEKLFF.

Notes on this clonotype: With a much larger clone just one base away, this may be a read error. V is TRBV12-3 or TRBV12-4 and J is TRBJ2-1, with TRBD2 matching over 15 bases. This CDR3 contains 15 residues. The CDR3 DNA follows: TGTGCCAGCAGCTGGGGACTAGCGGGAGGAAGTGAGCAGTCCTTC. Translation: CASSWGLAGGSEQSF.

A remark on this clonotype: The junction and the germline gene differ at one end; a read error may be behind it. This sequence joins TRBV5-1 and TRBJ1-1, with 8 bases identical to TRBD1. This CDR3 is 17 amino acids long. Germline-derived CDR1 and CDR2 are SGHRS and YFSETQ. CDR3 nucleotide sequence: TGCGCCAGCAGCGTAGGGACAGGAAAACTAGTGAACACTGATGCTTTCTTT. Translated, it gives CASSVGTGKLVNTDAFF. The full variable domain, rest sourced from reference TRBV5-1 and TRBJ1-1, is KAGVTQTPRYLIKTRGQQVTLSCSPISGHRSVSWYQQTPGQGLQFLFEYFSETQRNKGNFPGRFSGRQFSNSRSEMNVSTLELGDSALYLCASSVGTGKLVNTDAFFGQGTRLTVV.

Turning to this clonotype: This may be a read error: a much more frequent sequence differs by one nucleotide. This sequence joins TRBV5-6 and TRBJ2-7, with 7 bases that match TRBD1. V trimming: 4 bases; J trimming: 4 bases; junction bases outside the gene matches: 14. CDR3 length equals 16 residues. CDR1 and CDR2 (germline): SGHDT, YYEEEE. CDR3 sequence (DNA): TGTGCCAGCAGCAGATACTGGCCCGACAGGGCGTACGAGCAGTACTTC. The encoded protein is CASSRYWPDRAYEQYF.

This chain joins TRBV10-3 and TRBJ1-6; D possibly corresponds to TRBD1 (5 bases). Trimming cost V 8 bases and J 10 bases, with 15 bases left between them. This CDR3 is built from 13 residues. Germline V CDR1 and CDR2: ENHRY, SYGVKD. CDR3 loop: CAISQEKASPLHF. The CDR3 DNA reads TGTGCCATCTCACAGGAAAAGGCATCACCCCTCCACTTT.

With regard to this clonotype: Likely a read error: the CDR3 ends without its conserved phenylalanine or tryptophan. The V and J genes are TRBV29-1 and TRBJ1-1; D unclear. The CDR3 is 13 residues long. V shed 5 bases and J shed 1 base, with 11 bases lying between them. Germline V gene sequence: CDR1 SQVTM, CDR2 ANQGSEA. The CDR3 DNA reads as TGCAGCGTTCATGGGATAGGGAACACTGAAGCTTTCTCT. Translating it yields CSVHGIGNTEAFS.